Listed below are T cell receptor beta chains from one sample, sequenced in a study of blood T cell repertoires in COVID-19. Method: immunoSEQ multiplex PCR; TCRdb's copy keeps in-frame clones and lacks some. This table has 190,000 or so clones, approximately 90% appearing once. The specimen sequenced was peripheral blood. The receptors originated from a woman in her twenties or thirties with active or convalescent COVID-19. Each CDR3 is given with its conserved first and last residue. A D gene is named only where the DNA matches it firmly. Not every row has a clone size; where given, it reads once, few, many or a size class.

j_call v_call d_call clone_size cdr3_aa cdr3_nt
TRBJ2-2 TRBV18 TRBD1 . CASSPRQGVGELFF TGTGCCAGCTCACCAAGACAGGGAGTCGGGGAGCTGTTTTTT
TRBJ2-3 TRBV27 . . CASTPLAGWQGEADTQYF TGTGCCAGCACCCCCTTGGCTGGCTGGCAGGGCGAGGCAGATACGCAGTATTTT
TRBJ2-7 TRBV9 TRBD2 . CASSVGSGGVYEQYF TGTGCCAGCAGCGTAGGTAGCGGGGGTGTCTACGAGCAGTACTTC
TRBJ2-3 TRBV11-2 . . CASSLSRGWRTDTQYF TGTGCCAGCAGCTTATCTCGGGGGTGGCGCACAGATACGCAGTATTTT
TRBJ2-5 TRBV6-6 TRBD1 . CASSYGGQGLETQYF TGTGCCAGCAGTTACGGAGGACAGGGATTAGAGACCCAGTACTTC
TRBJ2-7 TRBV18 TRBD1 . CASSPGQGSYEQYF TGTGCCAGCTCACCGGGACAGGGATCGTACGAGCAGTACTTC
TRBJ1-2 TRBV29-1 . . CSVSGGWDYGYTF TGCAGCGTCTCGGGTGGTTGGGACTATGGCTACACCTTC
TRBJ1-2 TRBV7-8 . . CASSLVASANYGYTF TGTGCCAGCAGCTTAGTTGCGTCGGCTAACTATGGCTACACCTTC
TRBJ2-7 TRBV6-6 . . CASSWTVSDRPYEQYF TGTGCCAGCAGTTGGACGGTCAGCGACAGACCCTACGAGCAGTACTTC
TRBJ1-1 TRBV2 TRBD1 . CASSAPQGAEAFF TGTGCCAGCAGCGCCCCCCAGGGGGCTGAAGCTTTCTTT
TRBJ1-1 TRBV11-2 TRBD1 . CASSSPTGLSEAFF TGTGCCAGCAGCTCTCCGACAGGGTTGTCTGAAGCTTTCTTT
TRBJ2-1 TRBV7-9 . once CASSLIGGSSYNEQFF TGTGCCAGCAGCTTAATCGGCGGATCCTCCTACAATGAGCAGTTCTTC
TRBJ2-1 TRBV18 TRBD1 many CASSHRQGASDNEQFF TGTGCCAGCTCCCATAGACAGGGGGCTTCGGACAATGAGCAGTTCTTC
TRBJ2-5 TRBV5-1 TRBD1 . CASSLRTGSLQETQYF TGCGCCAGCAGCTTGAGGACAGGGTCACTCCAAGAGACCCAGTACTTC
TRBJ1-6 TRBV18 TRBD1 . CASSPQGVNSYNSPLHF TGTGCCAGCTCACCCCAGGGGGTCAACTCCTATAATTCACCCCTCCACTTT
TRBJ2-6 TRBV29-1 . once CSVEGGVGSGANVLTF TGCAGCGTTGAAGGCGGCGTCGGCTCTGGGGCCAACGTCCTGACTTTC
TRBJ1-1 TRBV4-1 . . CASSQGLSEAFF TGCGCCAGCAGCCAAGGACTGTCTGAAGCTTTCTTT
TRBJ1-4 TRBV28 TRBD1 . CASRAGGQREKLFF TGTGCCAGCAGGGCCGGGGGACAGCGAGAAAAACTGTTTTTT
TRBJ1-6 TRBV27 . . CASSLLGTSRVDNSPLHF TGTGCCAGCAGTTTACTGGGAACCTCGCGGGTGGATAATTCACCCCTCCACTTT
TRBJ2-5 TRBV5-1 . . CASSLEGGETQYF TGCGCCAGCAGCTTGGAAGGGGGAGAGACCCAGTACTTC
TRBJ1-4 TRBV6-5 . . CASSYSVREEEKLFF TGTGCCAGCAGTTACTCGGTCAGGGAGGAAGAAAAACTGTTTTTT
TRBJ1-2 TRBV6-6 TRBD1 . CASSSPDRTLNYGYTF TGTGCCAGCAGTTCCCCGGACAGGACACTTAACTATGGCTACACCTTC
TRBJ2-1 TRBV5-4 TRBD2 . CASSPGLERYNEQFF TGTGCCAGCAGCCCCGGACTAGAAAGGTACAATGAGCAGTTCTTC